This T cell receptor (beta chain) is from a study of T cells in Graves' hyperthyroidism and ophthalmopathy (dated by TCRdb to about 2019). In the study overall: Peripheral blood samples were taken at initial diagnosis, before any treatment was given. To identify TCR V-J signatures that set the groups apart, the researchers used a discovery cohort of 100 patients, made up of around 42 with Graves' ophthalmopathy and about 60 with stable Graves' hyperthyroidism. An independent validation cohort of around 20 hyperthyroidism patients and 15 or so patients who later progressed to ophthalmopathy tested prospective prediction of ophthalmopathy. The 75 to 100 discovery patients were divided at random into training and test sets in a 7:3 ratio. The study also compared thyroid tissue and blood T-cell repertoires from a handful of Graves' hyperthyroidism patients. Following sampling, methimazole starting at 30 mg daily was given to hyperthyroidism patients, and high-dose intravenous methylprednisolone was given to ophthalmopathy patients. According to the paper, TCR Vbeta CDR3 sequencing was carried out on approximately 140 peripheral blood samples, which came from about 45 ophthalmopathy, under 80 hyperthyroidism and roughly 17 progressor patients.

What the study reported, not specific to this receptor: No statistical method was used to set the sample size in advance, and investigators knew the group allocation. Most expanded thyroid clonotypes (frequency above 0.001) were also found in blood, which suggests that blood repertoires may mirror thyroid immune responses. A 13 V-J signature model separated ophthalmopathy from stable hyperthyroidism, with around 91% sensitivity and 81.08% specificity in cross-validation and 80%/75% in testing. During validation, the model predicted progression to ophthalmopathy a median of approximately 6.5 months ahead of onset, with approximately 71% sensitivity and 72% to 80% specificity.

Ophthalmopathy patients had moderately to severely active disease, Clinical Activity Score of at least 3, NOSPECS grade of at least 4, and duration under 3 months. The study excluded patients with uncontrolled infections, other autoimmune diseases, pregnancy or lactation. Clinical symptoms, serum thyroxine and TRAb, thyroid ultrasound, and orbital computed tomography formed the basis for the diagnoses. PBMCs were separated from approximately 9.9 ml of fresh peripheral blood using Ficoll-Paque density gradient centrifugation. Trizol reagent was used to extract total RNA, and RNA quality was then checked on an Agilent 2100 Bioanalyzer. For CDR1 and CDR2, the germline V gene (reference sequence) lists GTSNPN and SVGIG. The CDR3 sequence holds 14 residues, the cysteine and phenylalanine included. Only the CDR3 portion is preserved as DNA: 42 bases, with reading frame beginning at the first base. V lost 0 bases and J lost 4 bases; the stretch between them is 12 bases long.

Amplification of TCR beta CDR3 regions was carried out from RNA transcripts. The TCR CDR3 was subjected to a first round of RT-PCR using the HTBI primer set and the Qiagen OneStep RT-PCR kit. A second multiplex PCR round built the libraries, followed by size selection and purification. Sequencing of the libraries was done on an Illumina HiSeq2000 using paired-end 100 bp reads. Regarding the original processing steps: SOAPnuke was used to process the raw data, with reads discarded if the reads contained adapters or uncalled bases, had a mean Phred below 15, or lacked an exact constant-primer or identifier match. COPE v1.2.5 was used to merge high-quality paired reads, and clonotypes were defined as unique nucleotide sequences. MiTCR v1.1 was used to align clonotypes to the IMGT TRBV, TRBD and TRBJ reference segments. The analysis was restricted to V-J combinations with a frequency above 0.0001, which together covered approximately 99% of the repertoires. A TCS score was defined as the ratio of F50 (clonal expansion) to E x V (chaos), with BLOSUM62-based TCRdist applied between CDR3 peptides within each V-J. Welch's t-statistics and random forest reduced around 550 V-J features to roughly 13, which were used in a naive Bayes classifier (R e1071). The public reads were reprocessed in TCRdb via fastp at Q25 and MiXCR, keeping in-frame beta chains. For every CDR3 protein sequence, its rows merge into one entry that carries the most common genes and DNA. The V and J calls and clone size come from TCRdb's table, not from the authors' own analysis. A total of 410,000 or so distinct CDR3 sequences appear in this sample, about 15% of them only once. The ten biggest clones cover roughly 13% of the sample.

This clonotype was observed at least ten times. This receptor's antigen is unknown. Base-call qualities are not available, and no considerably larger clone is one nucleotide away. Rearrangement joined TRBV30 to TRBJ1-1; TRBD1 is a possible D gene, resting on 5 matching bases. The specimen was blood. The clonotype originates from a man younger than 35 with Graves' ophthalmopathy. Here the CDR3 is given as CAWSVISGRTEAFF. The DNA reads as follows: TGTGCCTGGAGTGTAATATCAGGGCGCACTGAAGCTTTCTTT.